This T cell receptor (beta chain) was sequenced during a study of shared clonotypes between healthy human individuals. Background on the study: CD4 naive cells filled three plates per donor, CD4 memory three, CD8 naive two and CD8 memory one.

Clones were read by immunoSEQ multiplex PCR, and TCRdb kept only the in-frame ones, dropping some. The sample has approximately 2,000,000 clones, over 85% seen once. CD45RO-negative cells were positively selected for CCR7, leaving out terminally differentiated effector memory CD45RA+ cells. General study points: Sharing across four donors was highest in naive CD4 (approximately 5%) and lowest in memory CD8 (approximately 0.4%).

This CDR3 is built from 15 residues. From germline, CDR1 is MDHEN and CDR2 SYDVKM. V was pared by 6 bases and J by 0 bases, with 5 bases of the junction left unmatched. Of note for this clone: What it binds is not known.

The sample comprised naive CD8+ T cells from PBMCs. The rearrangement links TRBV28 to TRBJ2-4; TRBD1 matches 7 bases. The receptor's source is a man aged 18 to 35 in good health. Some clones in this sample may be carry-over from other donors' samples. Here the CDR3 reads CASSGQVLAKNIQYF. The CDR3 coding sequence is TGTGCCAGCAGCGGACAGGTACTAGCCAAAAACATTCAGTACTTC.